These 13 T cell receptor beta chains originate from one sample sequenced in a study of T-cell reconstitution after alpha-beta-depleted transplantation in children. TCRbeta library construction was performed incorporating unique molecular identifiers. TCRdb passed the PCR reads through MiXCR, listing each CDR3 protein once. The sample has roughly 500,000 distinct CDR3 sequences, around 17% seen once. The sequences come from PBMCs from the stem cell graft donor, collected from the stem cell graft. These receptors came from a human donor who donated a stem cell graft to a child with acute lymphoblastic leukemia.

The CDR3 region has the DNA TGTGCCAGTAGAAGACTCAGCAACACTGAAGCTTTCTTT. Amino acid sequence: CASRRLSNTEAFF. The V call is TRBV19, the J call TRBJ1-1; D remains unclear. The CDR3 contains 13 residues. V gave up 6 bases and J gave up 2 bases, with 10 bases separating them. Germline V gene data show CDR1 as LNHDA and CDR2 as SQIVND (reference sequence). The complete variable domain, with remaining parts taken from reference TRBV19 and TRBJ1-1, reads DGGITQSPKYLFRKEGQNVTLSCEQNLNHDAMYWYRQDPGQGLRLIYYSQIVNDFQKGDIAEGYSVSREKKESFPLTVTSAQKNPTAFYLCASRRLSNTEAFFGQGTRLTVV.

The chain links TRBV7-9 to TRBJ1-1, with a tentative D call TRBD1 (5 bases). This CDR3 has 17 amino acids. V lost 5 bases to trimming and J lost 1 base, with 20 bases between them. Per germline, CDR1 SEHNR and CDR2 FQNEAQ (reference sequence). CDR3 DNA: TGTGCCAGCAGCCCGGAGGGACTCCTGACAGAGAACACTGAAGCTTTCTTT. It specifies CASSPEGLLTENTEAFF. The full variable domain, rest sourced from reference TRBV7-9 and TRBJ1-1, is DTGVSQNPRHKITKRGQNVTFRCDPISEHNRLYWYRQTLGQGPEFLTYFQNEAQLEKSRLLSDRFSAERPKGSFSTLEIQRTEQGDSAMYLCASSPEGLLTENTEAFFGQGTRLTVV.

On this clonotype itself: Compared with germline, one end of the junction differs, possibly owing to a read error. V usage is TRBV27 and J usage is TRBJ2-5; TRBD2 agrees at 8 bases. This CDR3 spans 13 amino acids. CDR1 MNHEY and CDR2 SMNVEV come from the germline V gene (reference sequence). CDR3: CPSSLPGGETQYF. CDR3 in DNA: TGTCCCAGCAGTTTGCCGGGAGGGGAGACCCAGTACTTC.

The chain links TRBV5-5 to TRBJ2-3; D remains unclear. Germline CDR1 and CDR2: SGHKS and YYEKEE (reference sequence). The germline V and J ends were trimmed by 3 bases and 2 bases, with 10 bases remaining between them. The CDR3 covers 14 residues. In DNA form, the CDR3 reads TGTGCCAGCAGCTCCTTAGTGAACACAGATACGCAGTATTTT. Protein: CASSSLVNTDTQYF.

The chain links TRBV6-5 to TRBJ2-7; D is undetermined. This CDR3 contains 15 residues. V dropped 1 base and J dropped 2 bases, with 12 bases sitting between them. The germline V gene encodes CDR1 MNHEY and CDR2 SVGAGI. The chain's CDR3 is CASSYLARTTYEQYF. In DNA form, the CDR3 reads TGTGCCAGCAGTTACTTAGCCCGGACCACCTACGAGCAGTACTTC.

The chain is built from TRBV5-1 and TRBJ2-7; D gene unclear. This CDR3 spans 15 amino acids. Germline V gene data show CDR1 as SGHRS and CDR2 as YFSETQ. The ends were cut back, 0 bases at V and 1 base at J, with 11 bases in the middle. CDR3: CASSLDRKPSYEQYF. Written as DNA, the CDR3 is TGCGCCAGCAGCTTGGATCGGAAACCTTCCTACGAGCAGTACTTC.

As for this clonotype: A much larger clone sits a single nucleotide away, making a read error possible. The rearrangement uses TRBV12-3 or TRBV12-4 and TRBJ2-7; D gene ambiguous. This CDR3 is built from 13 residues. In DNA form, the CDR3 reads TGTGCCAGCAGTTGGGGTACCTCCTACAAGCAGTACTTC. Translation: CASSWGTSYKQYF.

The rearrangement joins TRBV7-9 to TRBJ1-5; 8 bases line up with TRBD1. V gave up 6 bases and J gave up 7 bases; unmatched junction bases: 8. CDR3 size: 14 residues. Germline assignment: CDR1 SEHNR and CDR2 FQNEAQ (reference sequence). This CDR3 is CASSSDRAGQPQHF. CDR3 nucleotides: TGTGCCAGCAGTTCGGACAGGGCGGGGCAGCCCCAGCATTTT.

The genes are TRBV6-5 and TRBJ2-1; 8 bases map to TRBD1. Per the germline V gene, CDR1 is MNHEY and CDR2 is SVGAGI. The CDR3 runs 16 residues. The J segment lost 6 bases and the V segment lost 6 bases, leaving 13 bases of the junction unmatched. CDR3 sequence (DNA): TGTGCCAGCAGCCGGACAGGGAAGGGGGAGTTCAATGAGCAGTTCTTC. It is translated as CASSRTGKGEFNEQFF.

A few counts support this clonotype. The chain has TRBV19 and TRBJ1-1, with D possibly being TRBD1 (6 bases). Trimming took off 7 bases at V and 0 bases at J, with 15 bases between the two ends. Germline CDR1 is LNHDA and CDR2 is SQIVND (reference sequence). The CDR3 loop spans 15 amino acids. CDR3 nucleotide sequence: TGTGCCAGTACACAGGGAATGGGGATGAACACTGAAGCTTTCTTT. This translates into CASTQGMGMNTEAFF. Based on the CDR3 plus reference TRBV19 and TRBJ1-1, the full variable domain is DGGITQSPKYLFRKEGQNVTLSCEQNLNHDAMYWYRQDPGQGLRLIYYSQIVNDFQKGDIAEGYSVSREKKESFPLTVTSAQKNPTAFYLCASTQGMGMNTEAFFGQGTRLTVV.

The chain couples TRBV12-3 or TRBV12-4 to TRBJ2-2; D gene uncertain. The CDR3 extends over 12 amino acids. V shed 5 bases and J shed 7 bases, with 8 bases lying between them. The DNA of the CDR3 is TGTGCCAGCAGTGGGGATAACGGGGAGCTGTTTTTT. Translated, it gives CASSGDNGELFF.

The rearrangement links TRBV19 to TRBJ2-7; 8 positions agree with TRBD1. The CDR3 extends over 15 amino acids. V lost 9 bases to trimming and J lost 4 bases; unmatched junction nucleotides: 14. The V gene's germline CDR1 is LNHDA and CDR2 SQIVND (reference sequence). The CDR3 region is CASRSSGTGMYEQYF. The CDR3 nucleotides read TGTGCCAGCCGATCATCCGGGACAGGAATGTACGAGCAGTACTTC.

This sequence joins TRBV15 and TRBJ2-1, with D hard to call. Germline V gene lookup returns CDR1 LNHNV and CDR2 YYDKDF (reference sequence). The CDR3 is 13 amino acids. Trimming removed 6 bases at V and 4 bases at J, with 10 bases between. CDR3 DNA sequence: TGTGCCACCAGTCCTCGTGGGTACAATGAGCAGTTCTTC. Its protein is CATSPRGYNEQFF.